A single sample gave rise to the 13 T cell receptor beta chains below, sequenced in a study of blood T cell repertoires in COVID-19. Generated by immunoSEQ multiplex PCR, the TCRdb table keeps only in-frame clones and is missing some. The table includes 250,000 to 300,000 clones, roughly 86% detected once. Source material: PBMCs or T cells enriched from blood (not recorded which). The receptor source for this set is a woman aged 25 to 39 who had recovered from COVID-19.

This clone has a single count. The CDR3 loop reads CASSSLRGTEAFF. For the CDR3, the DNA is TGTGCCAGCAGCTCGTTAAGGGGGACTGAAGCTTTCTTT. The V and J genes are TRBV7-3 and TRBJ1-1; TRBD1 is a possible D gene (6 bases). Trimming removed 4 bases at V and 5 bases at J, with 11 bases between. Per germline, CDR1 SGHTA and CDR2 FQGTGA. This CDR3 is built from 13 residues.

The V and J genes are TRBV5-4 and TRBJ2-2; 7 bases match TRBD1. The CDR3 runs 16 residues. V dropped 4 bases and J dropped 4; count of bases not matched to a gene: 10. Germline-derived CDR1 and CDR2 are SGHNT and YYREEE (reference sequence). CDR3 region: CASSAEDRARTGELFF. In DNA, the CDR3 is TGTGCCAGCAGCGCCGAAGACAGGGCCCGCACCGGGGAGCTGTTTTTT.

The chain recombines TRBV10-3 with TRBJ2-7; the match to TRBD2 covers 14 bases. CDR1 is ENHRY and CDR2 is SYGVKD in the germline V gene. The ends lost 6 bases at V and 5 bases at J; junction bases unmatched: 6. The CDR3 consists of 15 residues. The CDR3 region is CAISPRTSGGNEQYF. The CDR3 region has the DNA TGTGCCATCAGCCCACGGACTAGCGGGGGGAACGAGCAGTACTTC.

The chain employs TRBV2 and TRBJ1-2, with TRBD1 matching 7 bases. Germline trimming cut 7 bases from V and 8 bases from J; bases unmatched to any gene: 10. The CDR3 loop spans 13 amino acids. CDR1 is SNHLY and CDR2 is FYNNEI in the germline V gene. CDR3 coding DNA: TGTGCCAGCACCCGGGGACAGTCGTGGGGCTACACCTTC. Amino acids: CASTRGQSWGYTF.

This chain uses TRBV29-1 with TRBJ2-7; TRBD1 aligns across 8 bases. The CDR3 runs to 13 residues. CDR1 and CDR2 from the germline V gene are SQVTM and ANQGSEA. The junction had 7 bases not matched to a gene; V was cut back by 3 bases and J by 6 bases. The CDR3 coding sequence is TGCAGCGTTGATAGGGCAGGGGGCGGCGAGCAGTACTTC. This gives the protein CSVDRAGGGEQYF.

The V gene is TRBV30, the J gene TRBJ2-3; D is undetermined. Trimming shortened V by 2 bases and J by 6 bases, and 6 bases separated the two germline ends. CDR1 is GTSNPN, CDR2 SVGIG, per germline (reference sequence). This CDR3 has 11 amino acids. The CDR3 coding sequence is TGTGCCTGGAGTCCTGGCGATACGCAGTATTTT. It codes for CAWSPGDTQYF. The full variable domain, rest sourced from reference TRBV30 and TRBJ2-3, is SQTIHQWPATLVQPVGSPLSLECTVEGTSNPNLYWYRQAAGRGLQLLFYSVGIGQISSEVPQNLSASRPQDRQFILSSKKLLLSDSGFYLCAWSPGDTQYFGPGTRLTVL.

The CDR3 region has the DNA TGCGCCAGCAGCTCAGGGACAGGACTCCAAGAGACCCAGTACTTC. Translation gives CASSSGTGLQETQYF. The V and J genes are TRBV5-1 and TRBJ2-5; TRBD1 agrees at 8 bases. This CDR3 is 15 amino acids long. Looked up from germline, CDR1 is SGHRS and CDR2 is YFSETQ. The J segment lost 1 base and the V segment lost 3 bases, leaving 5 bases of the junction unmatched.

In this sample, this clone turned up once. This chain links TRBV9 with TRBJ1-2; D is uncertain. Trimming cost V 3 bases and J 7 bases, with 10 bases left between them. Germline lookup yields CDR1 SGDLS and CDR2 YYNGEE. The CDR3 consists of 12 residues. The CDR3 DNA follows: TGTGCCAGCAGCGGCGGCTTGCCTGGCTACACCTTC. Protein sequence: CASSGGLPGYTF.

The rearrangement uses TRBV4-1 and TRBJ2-1, with D perhaps TRBD2 (5 bases). In germline, CDR1 is MGHRA, CDR2 YSYEKL. The V gene lost 5 bases and the J gene lost 8 bases, with 22 bases spanning the gap. The CDR3 runs 16 residues. CDR3 sequence reads: CASSSEGVGVADEQFF. The CDR3 DNA reads TGCGCCAGCAGCTCCGAGGGAGTAGGAGTGGCGGATGAGCAGTTCTTC.

This chain links TRBV27 with TRBJ1-1, with 9 bases fitting TRBD1. This CDR3 contains 14 residues. V trimming: 8 bases; J trimming: 0 bases; junction bases outside the gene matches: 4. CDR1 is MNHEY and CDR2 is SMNVEV in the germline V gene (reference sequence). CDR3 in amino acids: CASGRQGVNTEAFF. The CDR3 coding sequence is TGTGCCAGCGGACGACAGGGGGTGAACACTGAAGCTTTCTTT.

V is TRBV24-1 and J is TRBJ1-1; 8 bases fit TRBD1. This CDR3 has 15 amino acids. The germline V gene has CDR1 KGHDR and CDR2 SFDVKD. J gave up 1 base and V 4 bases, and 4 bases lay outside the gene matches. CDR3 DNA sequence: TGTGCCACCAGTGACCCTGGGACAGGGAACACTGAAGCTTTCTTT. The encoded protein is CATSDPGTGNTEAFF.

This sequence joins TRBV9 and TRBJ2-5, with 10 bases that match TRBD2. CDR1 is SGDLS, CDR2 YYNGEE, per germline. This CDR3 has 16 amino acids. V dropped 0 bases and J dropped 7; count of bases not matched to a gene: 9. The CDR3 DNA sequence: TGTGCCAGCAGCGTAGGAGTAGCGGGGGGATTTGGGACCCAGTACTTC. Translating gives CASSVGVAGGFGTQYF.

The chain links TRBV27 to TRBJ1-6; no clear D gene. CDR1 and CDR2 (germline): MNHEY, SMNVEV (reference sequence). The CDR3 runs to 19 residues. Trimming shortened V by 6 bases and J by 0 bases, and 21 bases separated the two germline ends. CDR3 sequence (DNA): TGTGCCAGCAGACCTTTGCCCCCGGGTCCAAGCTCCTATAATTCACCCCTCCACTTT. Amino acid sequence: CASRPLPPGPSSYNSPLHF.